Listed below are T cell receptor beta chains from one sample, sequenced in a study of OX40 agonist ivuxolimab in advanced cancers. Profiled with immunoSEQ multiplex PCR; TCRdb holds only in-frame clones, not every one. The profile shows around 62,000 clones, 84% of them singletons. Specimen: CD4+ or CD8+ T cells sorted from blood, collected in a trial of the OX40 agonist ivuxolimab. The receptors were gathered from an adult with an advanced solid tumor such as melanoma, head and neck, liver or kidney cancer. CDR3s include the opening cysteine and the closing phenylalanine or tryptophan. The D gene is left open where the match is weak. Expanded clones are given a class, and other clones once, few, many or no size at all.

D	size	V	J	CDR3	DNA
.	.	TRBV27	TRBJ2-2	CASRRGQNTGELFF	TGTGCCAGCAGGCGGGGACAGAACACCGGGGAGCTGTTTTTT
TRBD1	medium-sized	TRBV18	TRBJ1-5	CASSPSTGGVGQPQHF	TGTGCCAGCTCACCTTCTACAGGGGGCGTCGGTCAGCCCCAGCATTTT
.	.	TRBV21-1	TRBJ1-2	CASSKSPGQGEDGYTF	TGTGCCAGCAGCAAAAGCCCAGGACAGGGAGAAGATGGCTACACCTTC
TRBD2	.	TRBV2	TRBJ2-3	CAIGGLRSDTQYF	TGTGCCATCGGGGGGTTGCGATCGGATACGCAGTATTTT
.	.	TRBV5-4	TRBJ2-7	CASSLEGYEQYF	TGTGCCAGCAGCTTGGAGGGGTACGAGCAGTACTTC
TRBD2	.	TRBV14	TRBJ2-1	CASSQDGLPGLAGGQFF	TGTGCCAGCAGCCAAGATGGGTTACCGGGACTAGCGGGGGGGCAGTTCTTC
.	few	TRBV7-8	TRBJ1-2	CASSLEPFAQGVYGYTF	TGTGCCAGCAGCTTAGAGCCCTTCGCCCAGGGTGTCTATGGCTACACCTTC
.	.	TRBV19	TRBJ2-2	CASSNVGLQNTGELFF	TGTGCCAGTAGTAATGTTGGGCTCCAGAACACCGGGGAGCTGTTTTTT
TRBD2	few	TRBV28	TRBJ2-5	CASSLFLGTSGGAREETQYF	TGTGCCAGCAGTTTATTTTTAGGGACTAGCGGGGGGGCGAGAGAAGAGACCCAGTACTTC
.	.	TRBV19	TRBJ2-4	CATTGLAKNIQYF	TGTGCCACAACGGGACTAGCCAAAAACATTCAGTACTTC
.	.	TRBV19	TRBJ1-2	CASSIVGTENYGYTF	TGTGCCAGTAGTATTGTCGGTACCGAAAACTATGGCTACACCTTC
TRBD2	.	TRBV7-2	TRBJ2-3	CASSRAGLAGGSTDTQYF	TGTGCCAGCAGCCGTGCGGGACTAGCGGGGGGAAGCACAGATACGCAGTATTTT
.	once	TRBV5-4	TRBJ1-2	CASSQTGVYGYTF	TGTGCCAGCAGCCAGACAGGAGTGTATGGCTACACCTTC
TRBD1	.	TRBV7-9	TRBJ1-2	CASNRDSVYGYTF	TGTGCCAGCAACCGGGACAGTGTCTATGGCTACACCTTC
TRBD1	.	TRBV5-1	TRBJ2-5	CASSLGQGKETQYF	TGCGCCAGCAGCTTGGGACAGGGGAAAGAGACCCAGTACTTC
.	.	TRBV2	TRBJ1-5	CASSSGIFQPQHF	TGTGCCAGCAGTTCGGGGATTTTTCAGCCCCAGCATTTT
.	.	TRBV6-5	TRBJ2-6	CASSFRGVGANVLTF	TGTGCCAGCAGTTTTCGAGGGGTCGGGGCCAACGTCCTGACTTTC
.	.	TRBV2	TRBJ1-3	CASSEARSSGNTIYF	TGTGCCAGCAGTGAAGCGCGGAGCTCTGGAAACACCATATATTTT
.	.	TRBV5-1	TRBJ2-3	CASSLGNSHTDTQYF	TGCGCCAGCAGCTTGGGGAACAGCCACACAGATACGCAGTATTTT
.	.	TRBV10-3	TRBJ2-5	CAISSRTGPRGQETQYF	TGTGCCATCAGTTCACGAACAGGGCCACGCGGCCAAGAGACCCAGTACTTC
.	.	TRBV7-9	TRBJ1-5	CASSLDGSNQPQHF	TGTGCCAGCAGCTTGGACGGAAGCAATCAGCCCCAGCATTTT
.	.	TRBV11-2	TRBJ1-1	CASSFNENTEAFF	TGTGCCAGCAGCTTTAACGAGAACACTGAAGCTTTCTTT
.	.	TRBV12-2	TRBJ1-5	CASRFLPNVQASRSNQPQHF	TGTGCAAGTCGCTTCCTGCCAAATGTGCAGGCGTCGCGTAGCAATCAGCCCCAGCATTTT
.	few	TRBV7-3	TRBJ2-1	CASSFPGASYNEQFF	TGTGCCAGCAGCTTCCCGGGGGCCTCCTACAATGAGCAGTTCTTC
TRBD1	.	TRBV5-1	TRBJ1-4	CASSSGTANEKLFF	TGCGCCAGCAGCTCCGGGACAGCTAATGAAAAGCTGTTTTTT
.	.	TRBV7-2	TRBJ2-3	CASSLAATSTDTQYF	TGTGCCAGCAGCTTAGCTGCGACTAGCACAGATACGCAGTATTTT
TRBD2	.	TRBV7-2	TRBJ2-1	CASSSLTSGGLFRPFF	TGTGCCAGCAGCTCCCTGACTAGCGGGGGCCTATTTAGACCGTTCTTC
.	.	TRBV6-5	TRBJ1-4	CASSYVGGRTNEKLFF	TGTGCCAGCAGTTACGTGGGGGGACGAACTAATGAAAAACTGTTTTTT
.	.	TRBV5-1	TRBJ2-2	CASSSAANTGELFF	TGCGCCAGCAGCTCGGCAGCTAACACCGGGGAGCTGTTTTTT